The clone carrying this T cell receptor beta chain was seen a few times. The antigen is undetermined. The CDR3 loop spans 15 amino acids. These data come from a study of blood T cells in healthy people across ages. Study-level points and caveats: Roughly linearly, TCR beta diversity per million T cells fell as age increased. Changes in expanded clonotypes were possibly confounded, as the CMV status of donors was unknown.

Through a sample-barcoded 5' primer and a J-beta primer mix, a second PCR was run for roughly 6 to 11 cycles. From the 5' RACE reads, TCRdb called clonotypes with MiXCR, one entry per CDR3 protein. The sample has hundreds of thousands of distinct CDR3 sequences, more than 20% seen once. Sequences were obtained from blood. The source of this sequence is a man between 65 and 85 years old in good health. The chain links TRBV21-1 to TRBJ2-1; the table's TRBD1 call for D was not verified on the DNA. The last part of the DNA fits TRBJ2-5 better; the J call may be wrong. TRBV21-1 is a listed pseudogene. The CDR3 bases are TGTGCCAGCAGCAGTGGACAGGGGGCAAGGGAGACCCAGTACTTC. This codes for CASSSGQGARETQYF.